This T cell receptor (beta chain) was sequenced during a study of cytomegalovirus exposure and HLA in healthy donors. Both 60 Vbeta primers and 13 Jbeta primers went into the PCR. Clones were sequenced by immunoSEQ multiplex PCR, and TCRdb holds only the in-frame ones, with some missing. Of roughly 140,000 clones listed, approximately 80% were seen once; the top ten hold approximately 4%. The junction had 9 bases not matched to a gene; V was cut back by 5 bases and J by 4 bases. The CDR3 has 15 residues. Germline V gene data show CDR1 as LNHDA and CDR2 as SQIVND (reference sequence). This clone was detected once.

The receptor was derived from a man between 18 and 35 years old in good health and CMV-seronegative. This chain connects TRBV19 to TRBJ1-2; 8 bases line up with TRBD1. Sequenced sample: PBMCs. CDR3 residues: CASSDGDRPFYGYTF. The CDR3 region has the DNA TGTGCCAGTAGTGATGGGGACAGGCCCTTCTATGGCTACACCTTC. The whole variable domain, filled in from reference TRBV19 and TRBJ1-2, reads DGGITQSPKYLFRKEGQNVTLSCEQNLNHDAMYWYRQDPGQGLRLIYYSQIVNDFQKGDIAEGYSVSREKKESFPLTVTSAQKNPTAFYLCASSDGDRPFYGYTFGSGTRLTVV.